The present T cell receptor beta chain was sequenced within a study of shared clonotypes between healthy human individuals. Generated by immunoSEQ multiplex PCR, the TCRdb table keeps only in-frame clones and is missing some. Counted here are around 2.1 million clones, about 93% occurring once; the ten biggest clones make up about 1.5%. This clone has a single count. Naive CD8 cells lacked CD45RO, underwent positive selection for CCR7 and left out terminally differentiated effector memory CD45RA+ cells. The trim removed 5 bases at V and 4 bases at J, leaving 7 bases unmatched. This CDR3 region has 14 residues. The germline V gene encodes CDR1 SGHNT and CDR2 YYREEE (reference sequence).

This chain uses TRBV5-4 with TRBJ1-1, with 8 bases lining up with TRBD1. This TCR came from a man younger than 30 in good health. Some clones in this sample may be carry-over from other donors' samples. Sequencing was carried out using naive CD8+ T cells from PBMCs. The CDR3 here is CASSFNRGSTEAFF. DNA for the CDR3: TGTGCCAGCAGTTTTAACAGGGGGAGCACTGAAGCTTTCTTT.